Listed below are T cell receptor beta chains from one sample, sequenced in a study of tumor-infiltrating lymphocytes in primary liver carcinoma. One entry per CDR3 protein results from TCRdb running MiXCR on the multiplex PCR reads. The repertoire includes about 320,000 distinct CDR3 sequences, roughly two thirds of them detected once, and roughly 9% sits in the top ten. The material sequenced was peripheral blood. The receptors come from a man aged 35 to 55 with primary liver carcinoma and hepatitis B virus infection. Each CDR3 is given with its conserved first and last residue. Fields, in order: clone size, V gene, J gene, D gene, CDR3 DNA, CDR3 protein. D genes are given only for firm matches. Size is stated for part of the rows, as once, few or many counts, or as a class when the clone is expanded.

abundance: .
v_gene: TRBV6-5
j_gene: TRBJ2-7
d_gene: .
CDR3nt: TGTGCCATCAGTTACAAGTTGTGGGCTAGCGCTGACGAGCAGTACTTC
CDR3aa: CAISYKLWASADEQYF

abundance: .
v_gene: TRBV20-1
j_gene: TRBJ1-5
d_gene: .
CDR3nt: TGCAGTGTACGGGACACCACTAGCAATCAGCCCCAGCATTTT
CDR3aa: CSVRDTTSNQPQHF

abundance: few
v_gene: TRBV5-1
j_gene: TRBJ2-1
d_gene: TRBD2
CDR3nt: TGCGCCAGCAGCTCCGGGACTAGCGGGGCCAATGAGCAGTTCTTC
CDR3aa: CASSSGTSGANEQFF

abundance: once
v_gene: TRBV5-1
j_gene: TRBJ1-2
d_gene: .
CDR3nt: TGCGCCAGCAGCCCTACCCCGGCCGTCTATGGCCACACCTTC
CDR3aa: CASSPTPAVYGHTF

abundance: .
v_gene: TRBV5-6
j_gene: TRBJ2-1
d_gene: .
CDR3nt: TGTGCCAACAGCCGTCGATCCTACAATGAGCAGTTCTTC
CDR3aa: CANSRRSYNEQFF

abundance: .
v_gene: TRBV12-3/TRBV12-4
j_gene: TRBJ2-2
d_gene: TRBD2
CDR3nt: TGTGCCAGCAACTTAGTAGCGGGAGGCCATGGGGAGCTGTTTTTT
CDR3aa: CASNLVAGGHGELFF

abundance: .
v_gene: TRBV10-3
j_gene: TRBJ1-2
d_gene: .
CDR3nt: TGTGCCACCAGTACCCTCCGTGAGGGAGGCAATGGCTACGCCTTC
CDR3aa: CATSTLREGGNGYAF

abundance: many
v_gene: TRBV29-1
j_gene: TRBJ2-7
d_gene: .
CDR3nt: TGCAGCGTCATATTAGGGTCCTACGAGCAGTACTTC
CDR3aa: CSVILGSYEQYF

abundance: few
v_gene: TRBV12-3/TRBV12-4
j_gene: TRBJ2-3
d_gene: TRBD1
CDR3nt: TGTGCCAGCGGGTACTTCAGGGGGCTTATCGCAGATACGCAGTATTTT
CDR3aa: CASGYFRGLIADTQYF

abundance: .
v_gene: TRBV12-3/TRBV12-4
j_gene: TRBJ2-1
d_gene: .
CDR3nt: TGTGTCAGCAGTTTAGCGCTGGGGATTGAGCAGTTCTTC
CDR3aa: CVSSLALGIEQFF

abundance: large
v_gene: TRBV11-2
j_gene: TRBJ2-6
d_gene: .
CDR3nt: TGTGCCACCCAGCGGCCGCGCTCTGGGGCCAACGTCCTGACTTTC
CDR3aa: CATQRPRSGANVLTF

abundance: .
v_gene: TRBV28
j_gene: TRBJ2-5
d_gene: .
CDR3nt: TGTGCCAGCAGTTATGAGGTGCGAGGGACCCAGTACTTC
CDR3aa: CASSYEVRGTQYF

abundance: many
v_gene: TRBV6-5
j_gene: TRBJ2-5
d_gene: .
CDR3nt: TGTGCCAGCAGTTATACGTCTCCTGGGGGGACCCAGTACTTC
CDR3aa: CASSYTSPGGTQYF

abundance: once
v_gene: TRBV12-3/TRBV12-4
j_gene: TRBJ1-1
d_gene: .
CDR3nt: TGTGCCAGGAGTTTCTTAGGAGTCCATAAAGCTTTCTTC
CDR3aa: CARSFLGVHKAFF

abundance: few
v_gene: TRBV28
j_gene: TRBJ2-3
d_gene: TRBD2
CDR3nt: TGTGCCAGCATGCTAGCGGGAGTGAGAGATACGCAGTATTTT
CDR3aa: CASMLAGVRDTQYF

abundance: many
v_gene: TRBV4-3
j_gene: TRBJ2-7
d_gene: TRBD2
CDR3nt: TGCGCCAGCAGCCAAGAGGCGGGAGAACGCGAGCAGTACTTC
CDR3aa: CASSQEAGEREQYF

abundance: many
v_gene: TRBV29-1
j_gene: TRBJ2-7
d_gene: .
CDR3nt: TGCAGCGTTGTCAGGGAGTACGAGCAGTACTTC
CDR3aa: CSVVREYEQYF

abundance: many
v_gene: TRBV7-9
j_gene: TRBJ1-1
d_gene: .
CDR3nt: TGTGCCAGCAGCTTTACAGAGCCTCGGGCCAGTCAGAGAAGTAACACTGAAGCTTTCTTT
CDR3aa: CASSFTEPRASQRSNTEAFF

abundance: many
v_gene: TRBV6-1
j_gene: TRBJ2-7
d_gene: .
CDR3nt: TGTGCCAGCAGTGAACTTTGGCAGAGCTTGATATACGAGCAGTACTTC
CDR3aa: CASSELWQSLIYEQYF

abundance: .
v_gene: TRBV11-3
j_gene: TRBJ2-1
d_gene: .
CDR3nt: TGTGCTAGCAGCTTAGAAGGGGACCCCTACAATGAGCAGTCCTTC
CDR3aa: CASSLEGDPYNEQSF

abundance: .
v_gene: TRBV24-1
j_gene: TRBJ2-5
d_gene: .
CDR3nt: TGCGCCACCAGTGGAGTTCCAAGTGACGGACGAGAGACCCAGTACTTC
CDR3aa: CATSGVPSDGRETQYF

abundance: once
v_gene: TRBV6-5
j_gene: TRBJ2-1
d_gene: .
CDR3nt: TGTGTCAGCAGTTACCTGCGAGGGCTTGGTGAGCAGTCCTTC
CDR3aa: CVSSYLRGLGEQSF

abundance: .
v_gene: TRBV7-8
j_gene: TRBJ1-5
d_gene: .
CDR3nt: TGTGCCAGCAGCCCCCAAGGATCGGGAAGGGGTCAGCCCCAGCATTTT
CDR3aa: CASSPQGSGRGQPQHF

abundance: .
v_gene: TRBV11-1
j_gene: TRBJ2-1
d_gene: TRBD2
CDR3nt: TGCGCCAGCAGCTCCTCCGGGACTAACCAGGTCAATGAGCAGTGCTTC
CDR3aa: CASSSSGTNQVNEQCF

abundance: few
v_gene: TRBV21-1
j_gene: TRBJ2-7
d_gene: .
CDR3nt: TGTGCCAGCAGCAAAGAGGTTAGGGACAGGGGGCGTCTGGACCTCTACGAGCAGTACTTC
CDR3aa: CASSKEVRDRGRLDLYEQYF

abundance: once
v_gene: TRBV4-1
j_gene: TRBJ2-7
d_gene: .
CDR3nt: TGCGCCAGCACCCAAGCGGGCGGTGAGCAGTACTTC
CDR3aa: CASTQAGGEQYF

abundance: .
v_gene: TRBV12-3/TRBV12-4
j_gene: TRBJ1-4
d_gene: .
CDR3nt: TGTGCCAGCAGTTTAGTGTACAATGAAAAACTGTCTTTT
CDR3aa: CASSLVYNEKLSF

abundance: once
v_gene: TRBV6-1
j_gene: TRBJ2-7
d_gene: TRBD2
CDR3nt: TGTGCAAGCAAGCCGGTACTAGCGGCCCCAGTCGGGTACTTC
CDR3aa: CASKPVLAAPVGYF

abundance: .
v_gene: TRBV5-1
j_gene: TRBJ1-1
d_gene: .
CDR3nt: TGCGCCAGCAGCTCTACTCCAGGGTACGCTGAAGCTTTCTTT
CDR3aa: CASSSTPGYAEAFF

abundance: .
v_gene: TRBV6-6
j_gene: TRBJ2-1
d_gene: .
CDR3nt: TGTGCCAGCAGCCTCACAGCGGTGGTTAACGAGCAGTTCTTC
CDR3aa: CASSLTAVVNEQFF

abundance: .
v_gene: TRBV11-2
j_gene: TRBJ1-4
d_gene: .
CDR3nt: TGTGTCAGCAGCTTAGGGGGTGCAACTAATGAAAAACTGTTTTTT
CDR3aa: CVSSLGGATNEKLFF

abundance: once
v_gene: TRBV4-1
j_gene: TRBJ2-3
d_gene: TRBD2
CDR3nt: TGCGCCAACAGCCAAGAACCCGGGACTAGCGGGAGGGATACGCAGTATTTT
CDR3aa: CANSQEPGTSGRDTQYF

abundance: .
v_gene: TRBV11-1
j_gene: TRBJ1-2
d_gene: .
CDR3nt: TGTGCCAGCAGCAGCGAAGGACTGTGGATGTGCTACACCTTC
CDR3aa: CASSSEGLWMCYTF

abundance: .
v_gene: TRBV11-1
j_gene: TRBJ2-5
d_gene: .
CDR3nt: TGTGCCAGCAACATAGGAGACGGAGAGACCCAGTACTTC
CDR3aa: CASNIGDGETQYF

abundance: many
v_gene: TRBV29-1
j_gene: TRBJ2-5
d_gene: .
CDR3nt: TGCAGCGTTGAACGGAAGACAGGCCGTCAAGAGACCCAGTACTTC
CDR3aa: CSVERKTGRQETQYF

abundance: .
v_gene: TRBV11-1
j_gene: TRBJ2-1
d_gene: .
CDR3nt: TGTGCCAGTAGCGAGCTAGTGGGTAAGCAGTTCTTC
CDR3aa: CASSELVGKQFF

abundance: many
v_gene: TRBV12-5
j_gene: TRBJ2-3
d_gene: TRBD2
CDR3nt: TGTGCTAGTGGTTTGGTAACTAGCGGAAGCACAGATACGCAGTATTTT
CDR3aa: CASGLVTSGSTDTQYF

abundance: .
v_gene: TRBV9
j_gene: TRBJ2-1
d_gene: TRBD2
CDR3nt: TGTGCCAGCAGCCCGGGGACTAGCGGGATTTACAATGAGCAGTTCTTC
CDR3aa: CASSPGTSGIYNEQFF

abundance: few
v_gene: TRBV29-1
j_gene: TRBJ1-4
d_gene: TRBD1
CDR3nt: TGCAGCGCCCAGGGACAGGGTAGGGATAAACTGTTTTTT
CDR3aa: CSAQGQGRDKLFF

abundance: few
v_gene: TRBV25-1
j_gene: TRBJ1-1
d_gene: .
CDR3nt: TGTGCCAGCAGTGAATTGGGGACTGAAGCTTTCTTT
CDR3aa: CASSELGTEAFF

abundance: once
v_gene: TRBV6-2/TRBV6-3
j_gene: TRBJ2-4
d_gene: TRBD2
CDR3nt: TGTGCCGGCAGTTACTCGGCTAGCGGGATTGCCAAAAACATTCAGTACTTC
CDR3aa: CAGSYSASGIAKNIQYF

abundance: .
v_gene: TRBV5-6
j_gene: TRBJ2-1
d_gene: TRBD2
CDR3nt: TGTGCCAGCAACTTGGCGGGAGTAACCTACAATGAGCAGTTCTTC
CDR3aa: CASNLAGVTYNEQFF

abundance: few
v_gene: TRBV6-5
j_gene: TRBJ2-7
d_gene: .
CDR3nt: TGTGCCAGTGTTGAGGGGGGCGAGCAATACTTC
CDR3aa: CASVEGGEQYF

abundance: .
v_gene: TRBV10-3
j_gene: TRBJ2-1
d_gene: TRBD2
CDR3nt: TGTGCCATCAGTGAGAGGGTAAGCGGGAGGGAGAGTGAGCAGTTCTTC
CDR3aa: CAISERVSGRESEQFF

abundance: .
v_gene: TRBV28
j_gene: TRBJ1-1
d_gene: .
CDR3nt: TGTGCCAGCAGTTCGGCAGGGGCGGGCTTGAACACTGAAGCTTTCTTT
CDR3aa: CASSSAGAGLNTEAFF

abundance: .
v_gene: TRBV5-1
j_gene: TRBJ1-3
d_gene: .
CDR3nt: TGCGCCAGCAGCTCAACACCCGGAGCCGGAAACGCCATATATTTT
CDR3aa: CASSSTPGAGNAIYF

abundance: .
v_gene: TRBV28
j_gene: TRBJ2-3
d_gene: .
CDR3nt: TGTGCCAGCACATCCGTCACAGATACGCAGTATTTT
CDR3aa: CASTSVTDTQYF

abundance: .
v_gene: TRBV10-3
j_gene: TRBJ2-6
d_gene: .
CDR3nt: TGTGCCATCAGTGTAGGGCCTCTGGCTGGGGCCAACGTCATGACTTTC
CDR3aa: CAISVGPLAGANVMTF

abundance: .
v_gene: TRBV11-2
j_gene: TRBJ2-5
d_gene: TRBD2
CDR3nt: TGTGCCAGCGGTTTAGGGGCTCGCGGGAGTCGGGAGGCCCAGTACTTC
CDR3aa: CASGLGARGSREAQYF

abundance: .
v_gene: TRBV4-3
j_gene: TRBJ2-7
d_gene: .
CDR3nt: TGCGCCAGCAGCCAAGAGGATCCCCCCCACAGGGCCGGTTCTTACGGGCAGTACTTC
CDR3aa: CASSQEDPPHRAGSYGQYF

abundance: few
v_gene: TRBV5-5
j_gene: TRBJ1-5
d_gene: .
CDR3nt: TGTGCCAGCAGCTTTGGAGGGGCTTGGGAGGCCCAGCATTTT
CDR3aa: CASSFGGAWEAQHF

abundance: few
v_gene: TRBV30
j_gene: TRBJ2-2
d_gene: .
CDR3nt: TGTGCCTGGGGGGGCGCGGGCACCGGGGAGCTGTTTTTT
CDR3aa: CAWGGAGTGELFF

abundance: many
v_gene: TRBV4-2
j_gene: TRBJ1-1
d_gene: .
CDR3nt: TGTGCCAGCAAGCCAAGGATAGGGGAGAACACTGAAGCTTTCTTT
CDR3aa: CASKPRIGENTEAFF